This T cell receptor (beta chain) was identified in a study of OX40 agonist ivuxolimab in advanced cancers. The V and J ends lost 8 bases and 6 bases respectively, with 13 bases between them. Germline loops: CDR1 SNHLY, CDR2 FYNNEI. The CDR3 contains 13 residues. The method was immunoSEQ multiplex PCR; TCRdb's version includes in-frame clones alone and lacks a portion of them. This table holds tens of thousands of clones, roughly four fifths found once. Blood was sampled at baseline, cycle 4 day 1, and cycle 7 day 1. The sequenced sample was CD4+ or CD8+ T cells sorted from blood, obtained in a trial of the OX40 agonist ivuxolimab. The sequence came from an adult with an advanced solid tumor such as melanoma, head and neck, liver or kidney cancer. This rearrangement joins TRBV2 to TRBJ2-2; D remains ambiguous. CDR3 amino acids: CASAGRFAGELFF. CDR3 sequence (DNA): TGTGCCAGCGCCGGTCGGTTTGCCGGGGAGCTGTTTTTT. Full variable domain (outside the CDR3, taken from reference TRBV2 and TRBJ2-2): EPEVTQTPSHQVTQMGQEVILRCVPISNHLYFYWYRQILGQKVEFLVSFYNNEISEKSEIFDDQFSVERPDGSNFTLKIRSTKLEDSAMYFCASAGRFAGELFFGEGSRLTVL.